This T cell receptor (beta chain) was sequenced for a study of T cells in Graves' hyperthyroidism and ophthalmopathy. Findings of the study overall: Most thyroid clonotypes that were expanded above 0.001 also turned up in blood. The model predicted ophthalmopathy a median approximately seven months before onset.

From RNA transcripts, TCR beta CDR3 regions were amplified. First-round RT-PCR targeting the TCR CDR3 was performed with the HTBI primer set. MiXCR, run by TCRdb on the multiplex PCR reads, gives a single entry per CDR3 protein. The data hold around 600,000 distinct CDR3 sequences, with 14% observed a single time. Worth noting for this clonotype: Antigen unknown.

The germline V gene encodes CDR1 MDHEN and CDR2 SYDVKM. This CDR3 contains 16 residues. The V segment lost 6 bases and the J segment 2 bases; nucleotides outside the gene matches: 5. Exclusion of patients followed from uncontrolled infection, other autoimmune disease, pregnancy or lactation. The diagnoses drew upon clinical symptoms, serum thyroxine and TRAb, thyroid ultrasound and orbital computed tomography. Material: blood. The chain recombines TRBV28 with TRBJ2-4, with 12 bases aligning to TRBD2. This TCR was recovered from a woman between 18 and 29 years old with Graves' ophthalmopathy. CDR3 loop: CASSQGLAGTKNIQYF. CDR3 nucleotides: TGTGCCAGCAGCCAGGGACTAGCGGGTACCAAAAACATTCAGTACTTC.